These 12 T cell receptor beta chains were sequenced from one sample in a study of cytomegalovirus exposure and HLA in healthy donors (dated by TCRdb to about 2017). The library came from the immunoSEQ multiplex PCR assay. For the multiplex PCR, a mixture combining 60 forward primers for TCR Vbeta segments and 13 reverse primers for TCR Jbeta segments was used. TCRdb's version of the immuneACCESS table is confined to in-frame rearrangements and falls short of the full clone set. An unresolved V gene accounts for under half of the shortfall where checked; the remainder is of unknown origin. Across this sample there are around 100,000 clones, with under 85% seen only once. In total, the top ten clones hold under 2% of the sample. The sample taken for sequencing was PBMCs. All receptors come from a woman aged 40-49 years in good health and CMV-seronegative.

The chain has TRBV15 and TRBJ2-5; tentative D call: TRBD1 (6 bases). Between the trimmed V and J ends, which lost 0 bases and 4 bases, there was a span of 15 bases. The CDR3 has 16 amino acids. Germline lookup yields CDR1 LNHNV and CDR2 YYDKDF (reference sequence). The CDR3 DNA follows: TGTGCCACCAGCAGAGATGGGGCGGTAGGGGGAGAGACCCAGTACTTC. Protein: CATSRDGAVGGETQYF. Complete variable domain (other parts from reference TRBV15 and TRBJ2-5): DAMVIQNPRYQVTQFGKPVTLSCSQTLNHNVMYWYQQKSSQAPKLLFHYYDKDFNNEADTPDNFQSRRPNTSFCFLDIRSPGLGDTAMYLCATSRDGAVGGETQYFGPGTRLLVL.

The chain employs TRBV4-2 and TRBJ2-1; the D gene is possibly TRBD2 (6 bases). The V end lost 4 bases, the J end lost 5 bases, and 12 bases lay between the germline ends. Germline lookup yields CDR1 LGHNA and CDR2 YNFKEQ. The CDR3 loop spans 14 amino acids. The CDR3 region has the DNA TGTGCCAGCAGCCCCAGACTAGTTGACAATGAGCAGTTCTTC. This sequence encodes CASSPRLVDNEQFF.

This clone turned up a few times. The chain recombines TRBV5-1 with TRBJ2-3; D is unclear. Trimming stripped 1 base from V and 2 bases from J, with 14 bases between. The CDR3 runs 16 residues. From germline, CDR1 is SGHRS and CDR2 YFSETQ. As DNA, the CDR3 is TGCGCCAGCAGCTTGAATGGTCCTGGGCCCACAGATACGCAGTATTTT. Amino acid sequence: CASSLNGPGPTDTQYF. Full variable domain (remainder filled in from reference TRBV5-1 and TRBJ2-3): KAGVTQTPRYLIKTRGQQVTLSCSPISGHRSVSWYQQTPGQGLQFLFEYFSETQRNKGNFPGRFSGRQFSNSRSEMNVSTLELGDSALYLCASSLNGPGPTDTQYFGPGTRLTVL.

J is TRBJ2-1 and V is TRBV5-1; 9 nucleotides match TRBD2. Germline CDR1 and CDR2: SGHRS and YFSETQ. The CDR3 length is 15 residues. After removal of 5 bases from V and 9 bases from J, the junction contained 12 bases not matched to a gene. The CDR3 nucleotides are TGCGCCAGCAGTAGACTAGCGGCGGGTGTAGGTGAGCAGTTCTTC. The encoded protein is CASSRLAAGVGEQFF.

The rearrangement links TRBV10-3 to TRBJ2-7, with 7 bases fitting TRBD1. V shed 6 bases and J 4 bases; nucleotides not matched to a gene: 12. CDR1 is ENHRY and CDR2 is SYGVKD in the germline V gene. This CDR3 spans 15 amino acids. The CDR3 DNA sequence: TGTGCCATCAGGCGAACCCGGGACAGTGGGTACGAGCAGTACTTC. Protein product: CAIRRTRDSGYEQYF.

V usage is TRBV7-3 and J usage is TRBJ2-1; TRBD2 matches 11 bases. V lost 2 bases to trimming and J lost 6 bases; unmatched junction nucleotides: 6. The germline gives CDR1 SGHTA, CDR2 FQGTGA. This CDR3 has 16 amino acids. CDR3 loop: CASSLGASGGPNEQFF. CDR3 nucleotides: TGTGCCAGCAGCTTAGGGGCTAGCGGGGGGCCCAATGAGCAGTTCTTC.

Points on this clone: This sample also contains other DNA sequences that code for the same CDR3. This chain joins TRBV30 and TRBJ2-5; 10 bases are shared with TRBD1. V lost 3 bases, J lost 4 bases, and 2 bases stayed unmatched. This CDR3 spans 13 amino acids. The germline V gene encodes CDR1 GTSNPN and CDR2 SVGIG (reference sequence). In DNA form, the CDR3 reads TGTGCCTGGAGGGACAGGGGGAGAGAGACCCAGTACTTC. It is translated as CAWRDRGRETQYF.

CDR3 residues: CASSQLAWGRETQYF. The CDR3 DNA is TGTGCCAGCAGCCAACTAGCGTGGGGGAGAGAGACCCAGTACTTC. V usage is TRBV7-2 and J usage is TRBJ2-5; 7 nucleotides match TRBD2. The germline gives CDR1 SGHTA, CDR2 FQGNSA. The CDR3 totals 15 residues. J lost 4 bases, V lost 5 bases, and 10 bases had no gene match.

This rearrangement joins TRBV7-2 to TRBJ2-3, with D possibly matching TRBD2 (6 bases). This CDR3 region has 14 residues. V was trimmed by 5 bases and J by 1 base, leaving 10 bases between them. Per the germline V gene, CDR1 is SGHTA and CDR2 is FQGNSA. Here the CDR3 DNA reads TGTGCCAGCAGCCCGGGCGGGGGCACAGATACGCAGTATTTT. Amino acid sequence: CASSPGGGTDTQYF.

This clone has a single count. The rearrangement joins TRBV7-3 to TRBJ2-7; tentative D call: TRBD2 (6 bases). Deletions cut 1 base from V and 7 bases from J, with 11 bases between. Germline V lookup: CDR1 SGHTA, CDR2 FQGTGA. The CDR3 has 13 residues. The CDR3 nucleotides read TGTGCCAGCAGCTTAAATGGGGGGAGGGAGCAGTACTTC. Amino acid sequence: CASSLNGGREQYF.

Points on this clone: The germline gene is not matched at one end of the junction; a read error may be the cause. The chain joins TRBV7-7 to TRBJ1-4; 8 nucleotides align to TRBD1. Germline V lookup: CDR1 SSHAT, CDR2 FNYEAQ (reference sequence). The CDR3 sequence is 15 residues long. The CDR3 coding sequence is TGTGCTAGCAGCTCCCGGACAGGGATTAATGAAAAACTGTTTTTT. The encoded protein is CASSSRTGINEKLFF.

The V gene is TRBV7-3, the J gene TRBJ2-1; D is possibly TRBD2 (5 bases). This CDR3 is 12 amino acids long. Between the trimmed V and J ends, which lost 7 bases and 12 bases, there was a span of 16 bases. Germline CDR1 reads SGHTA; CDR2 reads FQGTGA. CDR3 sequence: CASTADLRGQFF. Written as DNA, the CDR3 is TGTGCCAGCACCGCGGACCTACGGGGGCAGTTCTTC.